Each of the 9 T cell receptor beta chains below was sequenced from the same sample in a study of cytotoxic CD8 clonotypes in ibrutinib-treated CLL. The method was immunoSEQ multiplex PCR; TCRdb's version includes in-frame clones alone and lacks a portion of them. The repertoire holds about 120,000 clones, with about 58% as singletons. The sample here was PBMCs, taken after 24 months of ibrutinib treatment. These receptors originate from a human donor with chronic lymphocytic leukemia.

This clone was counted only a few times. J is TRBJ2-7 and V is TRBV13; 9 bases match TRBD2. The V gene's germline CDR1 is PRHDT and CDR2 FYEKMQ (reference sequence). This CDR3 has 15 amino acids. The ends lost 2 bases at V and 2 bases at J; junction bases unmatched: 4. CDR3 in DNA: TGTGCCAGCAGCTTACGTCTAGCGGGGACCTACGAGCAGTACTTC. Protein: CASSLRLAGTYEQYF.

This sequence joins TRBV9 and TRBJ2-5; the D is unclear. The V end was cut by 0 bases, the J end by 7 bases, with 16 bases between. Germline V gene sequence: CDR1 SGDLS, CDR2 YYNGEE. The CDR3 has 15 residues. DNA of the CDR3: TGTGCCAGCAGCGTAGGGCCCCCCCCCATCAGGACCCAGTACTTC. Translation gives CASSVGPPPIRTQYF.

The V and J genes are TRBV7-8 and TRBJ2-7; D gene ambiguous. Germline loops: CDR1 SGHVS, CDR2 FQNEAQ. The ends were cut back, 2 bases at V and 5 bases at J, with 7 bases in the middle. This CDR3 has 12 residues. For the CDR3, the DNA is TGTGCCAGCAGCTTACCAATGAACGAGCAGTACTTC. Protein: CASSLPMNEQYF.

This clone came up a few times. V gene TRBV5-8 combines with J gene TRBJ2-2; 7 bases agree with TRBD2. The CDR3 runs 12 residues. Germline V gene sequence: CDR1 SGHTS, CDR2 YDEGEE. V shed 6 bases and J 7 bases; nucleotides not matched to a gene: 3. CDR3 sequence reads: CASTPGGGELFF. In DNA form, the CDR3 reads TGTGCCAGCACTCCGGGGGGCGGGGAGCTGTTTTTT. The complete variable domain, with remaining parts taken from reference TRBV5-8 and TRBJ2-2, reads EAGVTQSPTHLIKTRGQQATLRCSPISGHTSVYWYQQALGLGLQFLLWYDEGEERNRGNFPPRFSGRQFPNYSSELNVNALELEDSALYLCASTPGGGELFFGEGSRLTVL.

V and J are TRBV5-1 and TRBJ2-3; D might be TRBD1 or TRBD2, each matching 5 bases. The germline CDR1 and CDR2 sequences are SGHRS and YFSETQ. Trimming took 5 bases from V and 6 from J, leaving 13 bases between them. The CDR3 is made up of 13 amino acids. CDR3 DNA: TGCGCCAGCAGTCGGGACCCTGGGGATACGCAGTATTTT. This sequence encodes CASSRDPGDTQYF.

The chain combines TRBV7-2 with TRBJ1-3; maybe TRBD1 (5 bases). The germline V gene has CDR1 SGHTA and CDR2 FQGNSA. Trimming left V 9 bases short and J 1 base short, with 13 bases between. The CDR3 covers 14 residues. Here the CDR3 DNA reads TGTGCCAGTAGGGAGGGGTCGTCTGGAAACACCATATATTTT. Its protein is CASREGSSGNTIYF.

The CDR3 coding sequence is TGTGCCAGCACACAGGGAGGGACCCAGTACTTC. Translating gives CASTQGGTQYF. The chain uses TRBV7-2 and TRBJ2-5; D tentatively fits TRBD1 or TRBD2 (6 bases each). This CDR3 spans 11 amino acids. Germline V gene data show CDR1 as SGHTA and CDR2 as FQGNSA. V was clipped by 7 bases and J by 7 bases, with 10 bases between them. The whole variable domain, filled in from reference TRBV7-2 and TRBJ2-5, reads GAGVSQSPSNKVTEKGKDVELRCDPISGHTALYWYRQSLGQGLEFLIYFQGNSAPDKSGLPSDRFSAERTGGSVSTLTIQRTQQEDSAVYLCASTQGGTQYFGPGTRLLVL.

The genes are TRBV5-1 and TRBJ2-7; possible D gene TRBD2, 6 bases. The germline V gene encodes CDR1 SGHRS and CDR2 YFSETQ. V was cut by 0 bases and J by 2 bases, with 9 bases left in between. The CDR3 totals 14 residues. The CDR3 is CASSLGSGTYEQYF. The CDR3, as DNA: TGCGCCAGCAGCTTGGGTAGCGGAACCTACGAGCAGTACTTC.

The rearrangement joins TRBV11-3 to TRBJ1-1; D unclear. CDR3 length: 15 residues. Trimming shortened V by 2 bases and J by 1 base, and 11 bases separated the two germline ends. Germline CDR1 and CDR2: SGHNT and YENEEA. The DNA for the CDR3 is TGTGCCAGCAGCTTACGGAGCAAAGGGAACACTGAAGCTTTCTTT. Residues: CASSLRSKGNTEAFF.